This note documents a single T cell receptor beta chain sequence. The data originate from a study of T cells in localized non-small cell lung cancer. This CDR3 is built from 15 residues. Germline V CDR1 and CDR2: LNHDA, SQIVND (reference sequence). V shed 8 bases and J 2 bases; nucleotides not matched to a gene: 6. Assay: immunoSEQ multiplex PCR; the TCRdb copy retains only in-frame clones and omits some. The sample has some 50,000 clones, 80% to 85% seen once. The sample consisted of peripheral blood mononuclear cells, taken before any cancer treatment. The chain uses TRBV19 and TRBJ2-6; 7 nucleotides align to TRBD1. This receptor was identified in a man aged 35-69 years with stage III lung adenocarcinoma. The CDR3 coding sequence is TGTGCCAGTGGAGACAGGGCAGCTGGGGCCAACGTCCTGACTTTC. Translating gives CASGDRAAGANVLTF.